Presented here are 27 T cell receptor beta chains from one specimen sequenced in a study of T cells in women clearing cervical HPV infection. Produced via immunoSEQ multiplex PCR; TCRdb's table is partial and in-frame only. The specimen's table records tens of thousands of clones. The sequenced material came from blood buffy coat. All receptors come from a woman aged 18-69 years with a cervical HPV16 infection that either progressed to CIN3+ or cleared (not recorded which).

About this clone: The read finishes 3 residues shy of the CDR3 end, and the germline J gene is used to complete it. The V gene is TRBV2, the J gene TRBJ2-4; D uncertain. The germline V gene encodes CDR1 SNHLY and CDR2 FYNNEI. The CDR3 is 17 residues long. V was pared by 2 bases and J by 0 bases, with 14 bases between. The CDR3 reads CASSENIIRLAKNIQYF. The DNA read from the CDR3 is TGTGCCAGCAGTGAAAACATTATCCGACTAGCCAAAAACATT.

To note about this clone: The CDR3 goes on 3 residues after the read ends, and that part is filled in from the germline J gene. The chain combines TRBV2 with TRBJ2-5; 10 positions agree with TRBD1. This CDR3 has 14 amino acids. Per the germline V gene, CDR1 is SNHLY and CDR2 is FYNNEI. V trimming: 5 bases; J trimming: 3 bases; junction bases outside the gene matches: 3. Incomplete CDR3 DNA: TGTGCCAGCAGTACCGGGACAGGGGAAGAGACC. Protein: CASSTGTGEET. The full CDR3 is CASSTGTGEETQYF.

In regard to this clone: The read ends 3 residues early relative to the CDR3; the germline J gene fills the gap. The rearrangement uses TRBV7-9 and TRBJ2-3; D is perhaps TRBD1 (7 bases). CDR3 length: 14 residues. The germline V gene encodes CDR1 SEHNR and CDR2 FQNEAQ (reference sequence). The CDR3 protein is CASSLSGGNQPQYF. Partial CDR3 DNA: TGTGCCAGCAGCTTATCAGGGGGGAATCAGCCG.

For this clone: The read ends 3 residues before the CDR3 terminus; that terminus is restored from the germline J gene. The chain links TRBV19 to TRBJ1-1; D remains unclear. Germline V gene sequence: CDR1 LNHDA, CDR2 SQIVND (reference sequence). The germline V and J ends were trimmed by 5 bases and 3 bases, with 10 bases remaining between them. The CDR3 covers 13 residues. The part of the CDR3 DNA that was read is TGTGCCAGTAGTCTGGGCTATGACACTGAA. Translating gives CASSLGYDTE. The CDR3 in its entirety is CASSLGYDTEAFF.

For this clone: The read ends 3 residues shy of where the CDR3 ends; the end is completed using the germline J gene. This chain links TRBV20-1 with TRBJ2-1; TRBD2 agrees at 7 bases. The CDR3 totals 15 residues. V gave up 3 bases and J gave up 8 bases; unmatched junction bases: 13. Germline loops: CDR1 DFQATT, CDR2 SNEGSKA (reference sequence). The CDR3 bases that were read are TGCAGTGCTAGTCCGGGGCGGCGGGGGAAGGATGAG. Residues: CSASPGRRGKDE. The full CDR3 is CSASPGRRGKDEQFF.

As regards this clone: Read coverage stops 3 residues before the CDR3 terminus; the germline J gene supplies the remainder. The chain is built from TRBV5-4 and TRBJ1-2; D might be TRBD1 (6 bases). CDR3 length: 16 amino acids. Germline CDR1 reads SGHNT; CDR2 reads YYREEE (reference sequence). Trimming took 2 bases from V and 2 from J, leaving 16 bases between them. The CDR3 sequence: CASSLQWGQGNYGYTF. CDR3 bases read: TGTGCCAGCAGCTTACAATGGGGTCAGGGGAACTATGGC.

The DNA read from the CDR3 is TGTGCCAGCAGCGACCCCCTCGGGGATCAGCCC. Translated, it gives CASSDPLGDQP. The complete CDR3 protein is CASSDPLGDQPQHF. V gene TRBV5-8 combines with J gene TRBJ1-5; no firm D call. The CDR3 end lies 3 residues beyond the end of the read and is filled in from the germline J gene. The CDR3 has 14 residues. V lost 4 bases and J 5 bases, leaving 13 bases between the germline ends. Germline CDR1 SGHTS, CDR2 YDEGEE.

With respect to this clone: The read halts 3 residues ahead of the CDR3 end, with the missing end drawn from the germline J gene. The gene calls are TRBV7-2 and TRBJ2-5; D might be TRBD1 (6 bases). The CDR3 has 15 residues. Germline lookup yields CDR1 SGHTA and CDR2 FQGNSA. V lost 1 base and J lost 1, with 10 bases in between. CDR3 sequence reads: CASSLVGAFQETQYF. The DNA read from the CDR3 is TGTGCCAGCAGCTTAGTGGGGGCGTTCCAAGAGACC.

Concerning this clone: The read ends 3 residues early relative to the CDR3; the germline J gene fills the gap. The gene calls are TRBV19 and TRBJ2-1; TRBD1 might be the D (6 bases). Germline CDR1 LNHDA, CDR2 SQIVND (reference sequence). Trimming removed 3 bases from V and 1 base from J, with 10 bases in between. The CDR3 has 15 amino acids. Partial CDR3 DNA: TGTGCCAGTAGTATTAGGACAGTTTCCTACAATGAG. Translation: CASSIRTVSYNE. The whole CDR3 sequence is CASSIRTVSYNEQFF.

With respect to this clone: The CDR3 end falls 3 residues outside the read, so it is completed with the germline J gene. The chain joins TRBV28 to TRBJ1-5; 9 nucleotides match TRBD1. This CDR3 spans 16 amino acids. V gave up 5 bases and J gave up 6 bases; unmatched junction bases: 11. CDR1 is MDHEN and CDR2 is SYDVKM in the germline V gene. This CDR3 reads CASSPWDRVSSQPQHF. Partial CDR3 DNA: TGTGCCAGCAGTCCATGGGACAGGGTGTCGAGTCAGCCC. The complete variable domain, with remaining parts taken from reference TRBV28 and TRBJ1-5, reads DVKVTQSSRYLVKRTGEKVFLECVQDMDHENMFWYRQDPGLGLRLIYFSYDVKMKEKGDIPEGYSVSREKKERFSLILESASTNQTSMYLCASSPWDRVSSQPQHFGDGTRLSIL.

CDR3 in amino acids: CASSSGTMNEQFF. The CDR3 DNA, read in part, is TGTGCCAGCAGCTCCGGGACAATGAATGAG. V is TRBV7-3 and J is TRBJ2-1; tentative D call: TRBD1 (6 bases). The missing CDR3 end, 3 residues past where the read stops, is filled in from the germline J gene. The germline V gene encodes CDR1 SGHTA and CDR2 FQGTGA. Trimming cost V 4 bases and J 7 bases, with 11 bases left between them. The CDR3 loop spans 13 amino acids.

As for this clone: The read finishes 3 residues shy of the CDR3 end, and the germline J gene is used to complete it. This rearrangement joins TRBV30 to TRBJ1-1; 9 bases line up with TRBD1. The CDR3 extends over 13 amino acids. The germline V gene encodes CDR1 GTSNPN and CDR2 SVGIG (reference sequence). CDR3 DNA (partial): TGTGCCTGGGACCGGGACAGGGAATTTAAA. Amino acids: CAWDRDREFK. The CDR3 in its entirety is CAWDRDREFKAFF.

On this clone: Read data end 3 residues before the CDR3 end; the end is taken from the germline J gene. This chain joins TRBV20-1 and TRBJ1-5; D gene ambiguous. The CDR3 totals 15 residues. The ends were cut back, 0 bases at V and 0 bases at J, with 9 bases in the middle. Germline V CDR1 and CDR2: DFQATT, SNEGSKA (reference sequence). CDR3 loop: CSAREYRNSNQPQHF. CDR3 bases read: TGCAGTGCTAGAGAGTACAGAAATAGCAATCAGCCC.

About this clone itself: The read ends 3 residues shy of where the CDR3 ends; the end is completed using the germline J gene. The chain carries TRBV7-9 and TRBJ1-2; TRBD1 matches 8 bases. Germline-derived CDR1 and CDR2 are SEHNR and FQNEAQ (reference sequence). The CDR3 contains 14 residues. The sequenced part of the CDR3 DNA is TGTGCCAGCAGCTTAGTATTGACAGGGGAGACC. This sequence encodes CASSLVLTGET. The whole CDR3 sequence reads CASSLVLTGETYTF. Combining the CDR3 with reference TRBV7-9 and TRBJ1-2 gives the whole variable domain DTGVSQNPRHKITKRGQNVTFRCDPISEHNRLYWYRQTLGQGPEFLTYFQNEAQLEKSRLLSDRFSAERPKGSFSTLEIQRTEQGDSAMYLCASSLVLTGETYTFGSGTRLTVV.

This CDR3 is CSVDRGSDTQYF. The part of the CDR3 DNA that was read is TGCAGCGTCGACCGGGGGTCAGATACG. The J gene is TRBJ2-3, the V gene TRBV29-1, with D maybe TRBD2 (6 bases). The read terminates 3 residues before the CDR3 end, so the remaining end is supplied by the germline J gene. The CDR3 runs 12 residues. In germline, CDR1 is SQVTM, CDR2 ANQGSEA. Trimming stripped 6 bases from V and 4 bases from J, with 11 bases between.

In the case of this clone: The CDR3 goes on 3 residues after the read ends, and that part is filled in from the germline J gene. The genes are TRBV7-2 and TRBJ1-4, with D hard to call. The CDR3 sequence is 13 residues long. Germline loops: CDR1 SGHTA, CDR2 FQGNSA. CDR3 region: CASSLYTDSPLFF. The DNA read from the CDR3 is TGTGCCAGCAGCTTATACACCGATTCACCA. The whole variable domain, remainder taken from reference TRBV7-2 and TRBJ1-4, is GAGVSQSPSNKVTEKGKDVELRCDPISGHTALYWYRQSLGQGLEFLIYFQGNSAPDKSGLPSDRFSAERTGGSVSTLTIQRTQQEDSAVYLCASSLYTDSPLFFGSGTQLSVL.

Concerning this clone: Sequencing ends 3 residues short of the CDR3 end; the germline J gene provides the rest. The chain carries TRBV7-9 and TRBJ2-1; 7 bases line up with TRBD1. Germline V lookup: CDR1 SEHNR, CDR2 FQNEAQ (reference sequence). CDR3 size: 14 residues. V lost 1 base to trimming and J lost 3 bases; unmatched junction nucleotides: 0. The CDR3 sequence is CASSLGQGYNEQFF. The part of the CDR3 DNA that was read is TGTGCCAGCAGCTTAGGACAGGGCTACAATGAG.

Comments on this clone: Read coverage stops 3 residues before the CDR3 terminus; the germline J gene supplies the remainder. V is TRBV5-8 and J is TRBJ1-4, with D uncertain. V lost 3 bases, J lost 0 bases, and 9 bases lay in between. Looked up from germline, CDR1 is SGHTS and CDR2 is YDEGEE. This CDR3 contains 15 residues. CDR3 region: CASSSYTATNEKLFF. CDR3 DNA, as far as it was read: TGTGCCAGCAGCTCCTACACAGCAACTAATGAAAAA.

A word on this clone: Coverage ceases 3 residues before the CDR3 finishes, and the germline J gene fills in the end. The rearrangement links TRBV2 to TRBJ2-5; 12 bases are shared with TRBD2. The CDR3 is made up of 18 amino acids. Trimming at V came to 8 bases and at J to 5 bases, leaving 18 bases not matched to a gene. Germline CDR1 and CDR2: SNHLY and FYNNEI. The sequenced CDR3 bases are TGTGCCAGCGAACCTACGACTAGCGGGGGACCCTTCCTCGAGACC. This sequence encodes CASEPTTSGGPFLET. From start to end, the CDR3 is CASEPTTSGGPFLETQYF.

A note on this clone: The CDR3 end is not reached by the read, which stops 3 residues before it; the germline J gene fills it in. The chain combines TRBV2 with TRBJ2-3; D unclear. This CDR3 spans 11 amino acids. CDR1 is SNHLY, CDR2 FYNNEI, per germline. With 4 bases removed from V and 7 bases from J, the gap between germline ends came to 6 bases. Partial CDR3 DNA: TGTGCCAGCAGTGGATCTAATACG. It codes for CASSGSNT. The whole CDR3 reads CASSGSNTQYF.

To note about this clone: The CDR3 end is not reached by the read, which stops 3 residues before it; the germline J gene fills it in. V and J are TRBV6-2 or TRBV6-3 and TRBJ1-5; D is perhaps TRBD1 (6 bases). This CDR3 is 14 amino acids long. CDR1 is MNHEY, CDR2 SVGEGT, per germline. V was shortened by 5 bases and J by 1 base, with 9 bases between the two germline ends. CDR3: CASSETGSNQPQHF. CDR3 DNA, as far as it was read: TGTGCCAGCAGTGAGACAGGAAGCAATCAGCCC.

A note on this clone: The read ends 3 residues early relative to the CDR3; the germline J gene fills the gap. The chain recombines TRBV5-1 with TRBJ2-1, with 7 positions matching TRBD2. V gave up 2 bases and J gave up 7 bases; unmatched junction bases: 9. The V gene's germline CDR1 is SGHRS and CDR2 YFSETQ. The CDR3 is 15 amino acids. CDR3 loop: CASSLMSGEGNEQFF. The sequenced CDR3 bases are TGCGCCAGCAGCTTAATGAGCGGGGAGGGGAATGAG.

For this clone: The CDR3 is cut off 3 residues early in the read; its end comes from the germline J gene. The chain employs TRBV2 and TRBJ1-2; TRBD1 agrees at 9 bases. V dropped 6 bases and J dropped 4; count of bases not matched to a gene: 6. This CDR3 region has 14 residues. Germline values: CDR1 SNHLY, CDR2 FYNNEI. The sequenced part of the CDR3 DNA is TGTGCCAGCAGGATGACAGGGGGAAGCTATGGC. Translating gives CASRMTGGSYG. The CDR3 in full is CASRMTGGSYGYTF.

For this clone: The read ends 3 residues early relative to the CDR3; the germline J gene fills the gap. The rearrangement links TRBV12-3 or TRBV12-4 to TRBJ2-1, with TRBD1 matching 7 bases. The CDR3 is 13 residues long. V shed 4 bases, J shed 6 bases, and the junction held 3 bases outside the gene matches. The DNA read from the CDR3 is TGTGCCAGCAGTTGGGACAGAATCAATGAG. This translates into CASSWDRINE. The entire CDR3 sequence reads CASSWDRINEQFF.

Regarding this clone: The sequenced fragment ends 3 residues before the CDR3 boundary, so the rest is inferred from the germline J gene. V usage is TRBV15 and J usage is TRBJ2-7; 9 bases match TRBD2. Trimming removed 0 bases from V and 4 bases from J; junction bases left unmatched: 4. Germline V gives CDR1 LNHNV, CDR2 YYDKDF (reference sequence). This CDR3 comprises 15 residues. CDR3 loop: CATSRDMSGRYEQYF. CDR3 DNA, as far as it was read: TGTGCCACCAGCAGAGATATGAGCGGGAGGTACGAG.

Notes on this clone: The CDR3 end is not reached by the read, which stops 3 residues before it; the germline J gene fills it in. The chain recombines TRBV19 with TRBJ1-6; no clear D. The length of the CDR3 is 13 residues. Looked up from germline, CDR1 is LNHDA and CDR2 is SQIVND (reference sequence). The V end was cut by 9 bases, the J end by 8 bases, with 14 bases between. CDR3 protein: CASRLGPDSPLHF. CDR3 DNA (partial): TGTGCCAGCCGACTGGGTCCGGATTCACCC.

In regard to this clone: The CDR3 end is not reached by the read, which stops 3 residues before it; the germline J gene fills it in. This rearrangement joins TRBV5-1 to TRBJ1-3; D remains unclear. Trimming took 0 bases from V and 0 from J, leaving 16 bases between them. CDR1 is SGHRS and CDR2 is YFSETQ in the germline V gene. This CDR3 comprises 18 residues. The CDR3 protein is CASSLVPLLSNSGNTIYF. The DNA read from the CDR3 is TGCGCCAGCAGCTTGGTACCGTTACTTTCGAACTCTGGAAACACC.